The source of this T cell receptor beta chain is a study of blood T cell repertoires in COVID-19. Across the whole study: Collection of acute and convalescent COVID-19 samples took place in the United States, Italy and Spain. PBMCs, B-cell-depleted T cells, or T cells provided the cDNA or gDNA that made up the material.

Authors' processing steps: It was from reference gene primer amplification that nucleated cell counts were estimated. TCRdb keeps only in-frame clones here, not all; method: immunoSEQ multiplex PCR. From that table come the V and J calls and clone size; the DNA was used to work out D and trimming. There are more than 200,000 clones in the sample; roughly 80% occur only once, and approximately 8.7% lies in the top ten. The germline CDR1 and CDR2 sequences are LNHDA and SQIVND (reference sequence). The V and J ends lost 0 bases and 5 bases respectively, with 10 bases between them. There are 14 residues in the CDR3.

Material: peripheral blood. J is TRBJ1-2 and V is TRBV19; unclear D gene. The clonotype originates from a woman at least 80 years old with acute or convalescent COVID-19. CDR3 DNA: TGTGCCAGTAGTATAGAGGGCCCGGTATATGGCTACACCTTC. This codes for CASSIEGPVYGYTF. The complete variable domain, with remaining parts taken from reference TRBV19 and TRBJ1-2, reads DGGITQSPKYLFRKEGQNVTLSCEQNLNHDAMYWYRQDPGQGLRLIYYSQIVNDFQKGDIAEGYSVSREKKESFPLTVTSAQKNPTAFYLCASSIEGPVYGYTFGSGTRLTVV.